These 11 T cell receptor beta chains were sequenced from one sample in a study of blood T cell repertoires in COVID-19. Assay used: immunoSEQ multiplex PCR; TCRdb lists only in-frame clones, some missing. This sample has about 90,000 clones, with about nine tenths found just once. The sequencing input was peripheral blood. Receptors were obtained from a man aged 50 to 60 with acute or convalescent COVID-19.

The DNA of the CDR3 is TGTGCCAGCAGCTTAGTACTAGGGCAGAACACAGATACGCAGTATTTT. Translation: CASSLVLGQNTDTQYF. The chain recombines TRBV11-2 with TRBJ2-3, with D perhaps matching TRBD2 (5 bases). Germline V CDR1 and CDR2: SGHAT, FQNNGV. The CDR3 length is 16 residues. V was clipped by 1 base and J by 2 bases, with 13 bases between them.

The chain recombines TRBV15 with TRBJ1-3; TRBD1 aligns across 8 bases. The CDR3 has 16 amino acids. Germline CDR1 LNHNV, CDR2 YYDKDF (reference sequence). Germline trimming cut 5 bases from V and 4 bases from J; bases unmatched to any gene: 10. The CDR3 reads CATSRDRNPTGNTIYF. CDR3 bases: TGTGCCACCAGCCGGGACAGGAACCCTACAGGAAACACCATATATTTT.

This rearrangement joins TRBV29-1 to TRBJ2-1, with TRBD1 matching over 10 bases. Germline-derived CDR1 and CDR2 are SQVTM and ANQGSEA. V was clipped by 0 bases and J by 7 bases; unmatched bases: 9. This CDR3 is 16 amino acids long. The CDR3 here is CSVEDGVGTGVNEQFF. For the CDR3, the DNA is TGCAGCGTTGAAGATGGCGTGGGGACAGGGGTGAATGAGCAGTTCTTC.

The rearrangement links TRBV5-6 to TRBJ1-6, with 8 positions matching TRBD1. From germline, CDR1 is SGHDT and CDR2 YYEEEE. The J segment lost 9 bases and the V segment lost 4 bases, leaving 6 bases of the junction unmatched. The CDR3 length is 14 residues. The CDR3 here is CASSHGQGSSPLHF. For the CDR3, the DNA is TGTGCCAGCAGCCATGGACAGGGTAGTTCACCCCTCCACTTT.

V and J are TRBV12-3 or TRBV12-4 and TRBJ1-1; unclear D gene. The CDR3 loop spans 11 amino acids. V lost 5 bases to trimming and J lost 2 bases, with 3 bases between them. The CDR3 DNA is TGTGCCAGCAGTCAAAACACTGAAGCTTTCTTT. Translation: CASSQNTEAFF.

CDR3 region: CAWSIQGALGGYTF. In DNA form, the CDR3 reads TGTGCCTGGAGTATACAGGGGGCATTGGGTGGCTACACCTTC. The chain recombines TRBV30 with TRBJ1-2; 9 bases line up with TRBD1. Germline V gene data show CDR1 as GTSNPN and CDR2 as SVGIG (reference sequence). The CDR3 loop spans 14 amino acids. Trimming removed 2 bases from V and 7 bases from J; junction bases left unmatched: 8.

The chain links TRBV6-4 to TRBJ2-3, with TRBD1 identical over 9 bases. The CDR3 loop spans 15 amino acids. Trimming removed 3 bases from V and 6 bases from J; junction bases left unmatched: 7. Looked up from germline, CDR1 is MRHNA and CDR2 is SNTAGT. CDR3 protein: CASSETGGAGDTQYF. CDR3 bases: TGTGCCAGCAGTGAAACAGGGGGCGCGGGGGATACGCAGTATTTT.

The gene calls are TRBV6-4 and TRBJ2-2; TRBD1 matches at 9 bases. V was pared by 5 bases and J by 5 bases, with 3 bases of the junction left unmatched. Looked up from germline, CDR1 is MRHNA and CDR2 is SNTAGT. The CDR3 loop spans 14 amino acids. The CDR3 protein is CASSRTGETGELFF. The CDR3, as DNA: TGTGCCAGCAGTCGGACAGGGGAGACCGGGGAGCTGTTTTTT.

In this sample, this clone turned up a few times. V is TRBV19 and J is TRBJ1-2; 7 bases match TRBD1. Germline V gene data show CDR1 as LNHDA and CDR2 as SQIVND (reference sequence). The CDR3 sequence is 12 residues long. V trimming: 6 bases; J trimming: 6 bases; junction bases outside the gene matches: 4. CDR3 DNA: TGTGCCAGTAGCCAGGGGGTCCATGGCTACACCTTC. Protein sequence: CASSQGVHGYTF. Drawing the rest from reference TRBV19 and TRBJ1-2, the complete variable domain is DGGITQSPKYLFRKEGQNVTLSCEQNLNHDAMYWYRQDPGQGLRLIYYSQIVNDFQKGDIAEGYSVSREKKESFPLTVTSAQKNPTAFYLCASSQGVHGYTFGSGTRLTVV.

The rearrangement uses TRBV5-1 and TRBJ1-2; possible D gene TRBD1, 5 bases. The CDR3 runs 16 residues. V lost 5 bases and J lost 1, with 18 bases in between. From germline, CDR1 is SGHRS and CDR2 YFSETQ. CDR3 DNA sequence: TGCGCCAGCAGTAGGGACGGGGGAGACTTTAACTATGGCTACACCTTC. It yields the protein CASSRDGGDFNYGYTF.

DNA for the CDR3: TGCGCCAGCAGTTTTAGCGGGGGAGGGTCAGAGCAGTACTTC. Amino acid sequence: CASSFSGGGSEQYF. This chain joins TRBV4-3 and TRBJ2-7; 9 nucleotides line up with TRBD2. CDR3 length: 14 residues. From germline, CDR1 is LGHNA and CDR2 YSLEER. The ends lost 6 bases at V and 7 bases at J; junction bases unmatched: 10.